This is a list of T cell receptor beta chains from one sample in a study of spatial heterogeneity in lung cancer. TCRdb re-derived calls from the 5' RACE reads in MiXCR, one entry per CDR3 protein. This sample has 1,500 to 2,000 distinct CDR3 sequences, with around 12% found just once. Sequenced here: normal lung tissue next to the tumor, sampled at surgery. All receptors come from a male donor with early-stage non-small cell lung cancer. CDR3s include the opening cysteine and the closing phenylalanine or tryptophan. D genes are given only for firm matches. Some rows have no size entry. The others give once, few or many, or a class for an expanded clone.

size	J	D	V	DNA	CDR3
-	TRBJ1-1	TRBD1	TRBV24-1	TGTGCCACCAGTGATTGGACAGGGGCGGCTTTCTTT	CATSDWTGAAFF
medium-sized	TRBJ1-5	-	TRBV7-2	TGTGCCAGCAGCTTGGAGGGCGCGAGCAATCAGCCCCAGCATTTT	CASSLEGASNQPQHF
many	TRBJ2-7	-	TRBV5-1	TGCGCCAGCAGCTTAGGGGGGAGAAGCAACGAGCAGTACTTC	CASSLGGRSNEQYF
medium-sized	TRBJ2-3	-	TRBV5-1	TGCGCCAGCCGACTGGTTGATACGCAGTATTTT	CASRLVDTQYF
medium-sized	TRBJ1-5	TRBD1	TRBV20-1	TGCAGTGCTACATCACAGGGGGAAAGTCAGCCCCAGCATTTT	CSATSQGESQPQHF
medium-sized	TRBJ2-1	-	TRBV11-2	TGTGCCAGCAGAGAGGGGTCCTACAATGAGCAGTTCTTC	CASREGSYNEQFF
medium-sized	TRBJ1-2	-	TRBV7-9	TGTGCCAGCAGCTTACGGAATCAGGGTTTTGGCGGCTACACCTTC	CASSLRNQGFGGYTF
medium-sized	TRBJ1-1	-	TRBV6-6	TGTGCCAGCAGTTACTCCGAAGATGAAGCTTTCTTT	CASSYSEDEAFF
medium-sized	TRBJ1-3	-	TRBV4-2	TGTGCCAGCAGCCAAGCTTCATCCCGGACAGAGCGAAACACCATATATTTT	CASSQASSRTERNTIYF
large	TRBJ2-7	-	TRBV2	TGTGCCAGCGAACGGGACTCGTCGCGTGAGCAGTACTTC	CASERDSSREQYF
medium-sized	TRBJ2-7	TRBD1	TRBV28	TGTGCCAGTCTTGGGACAGGGGGCACCTACGAGCAGTACTTC	CASLGTGGTYEQYF
many	TRBJ2-5	-	TRBV28	TGTGCCAGCAGAAACGGAGAGACCCAGTACTTC	CASRNGETQYF